The TCR beta chain under discussion was sequenced for a study of CD4 T cells in relation to SARS-CoV-2 and coronaviruses. Looking at the study overall: Convalescent donors were aged roughly 21 to 72, with median roughly 42 years.

As regards this clone: Its antigen is as yet unknown.

The protocol was immunoSEQ multiplex PCR, while the TCRdb copy is restricted to in-frame clones and leaves out a portion. The repertoire holds some 44,000 clones, roughly 82% seen once, with 1.1% to 1.5% in the top ten. CDR1 and CDR2 from the germline V gene are SGHRS and YFSETQ. V was clipped by 7 bases and J by 1 base, with 11 bases between them. This CDR3 has 13 residues. The sequenced material came from naive CD4+ T cells from PBMCs, cultured in vitro. Subset indicated: naive CD4+ T cells isolated by negative enrichment. The sequence derives from an adult with COVID-19. The V and J genes are TRBV5-1 and TRBJ1-1; possibly TRBD1 for D (5 bases). The CDR3: CASRTQENTEAFF. For the CDR3, the DNA is TGCGCCAGCCGCACACAGGAGAACACTGAAGCTTTCTTT.